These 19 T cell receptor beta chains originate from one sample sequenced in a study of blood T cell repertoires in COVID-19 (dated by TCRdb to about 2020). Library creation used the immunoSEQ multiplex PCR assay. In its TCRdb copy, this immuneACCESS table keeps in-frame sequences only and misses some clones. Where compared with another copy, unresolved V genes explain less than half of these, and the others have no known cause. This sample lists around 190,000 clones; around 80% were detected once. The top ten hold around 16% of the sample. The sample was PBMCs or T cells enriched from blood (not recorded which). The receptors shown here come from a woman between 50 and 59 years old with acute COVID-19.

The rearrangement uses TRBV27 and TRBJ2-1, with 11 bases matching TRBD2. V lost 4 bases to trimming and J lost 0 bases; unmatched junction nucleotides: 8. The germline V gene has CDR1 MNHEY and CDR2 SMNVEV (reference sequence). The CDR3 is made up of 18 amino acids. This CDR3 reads CASSSSGTSGYSYNEQFF. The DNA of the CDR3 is TGTGCCAGCAGTTCCTCGGGGACTAGCGGCTACTCCTACAATGAGCAGTTCTTC.

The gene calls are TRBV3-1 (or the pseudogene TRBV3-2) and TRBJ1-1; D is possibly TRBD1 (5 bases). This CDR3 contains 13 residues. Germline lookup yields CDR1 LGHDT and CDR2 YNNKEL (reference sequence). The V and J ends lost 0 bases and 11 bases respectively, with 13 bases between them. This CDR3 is CASSQDRRGFAFF. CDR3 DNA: TGTGCCAGCAGCCAAGATCGGCGGGGCTTCGCTTTCTTT.

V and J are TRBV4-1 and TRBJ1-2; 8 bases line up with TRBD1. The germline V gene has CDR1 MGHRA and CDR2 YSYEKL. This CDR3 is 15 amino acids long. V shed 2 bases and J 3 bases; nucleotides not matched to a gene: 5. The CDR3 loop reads CASSQSGTGDYGYTF. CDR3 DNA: TGCGCCAGCAGCCAATCAGGGACAGGAGACTATGGCTACACCTTC.

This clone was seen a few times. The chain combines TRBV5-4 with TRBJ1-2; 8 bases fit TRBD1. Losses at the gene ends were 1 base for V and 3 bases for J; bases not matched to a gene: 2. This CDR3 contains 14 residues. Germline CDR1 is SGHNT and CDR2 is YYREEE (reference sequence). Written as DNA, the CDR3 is TGTGCCAGCAGCTTGAACAGGGGGGACTATGGCTACACCTTC. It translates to CASSLNRGDYGYTF.

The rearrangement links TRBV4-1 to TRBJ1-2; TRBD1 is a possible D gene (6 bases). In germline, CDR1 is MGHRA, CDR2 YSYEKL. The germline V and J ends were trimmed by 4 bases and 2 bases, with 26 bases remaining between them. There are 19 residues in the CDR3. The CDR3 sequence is CASSPSLGRRSGVNYGYTF. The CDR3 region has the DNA TGCGCCAGCAGCCCCTCCCTGGGCAGGCGGTCAGGGGTCAACTATGGCTACACCTTC.

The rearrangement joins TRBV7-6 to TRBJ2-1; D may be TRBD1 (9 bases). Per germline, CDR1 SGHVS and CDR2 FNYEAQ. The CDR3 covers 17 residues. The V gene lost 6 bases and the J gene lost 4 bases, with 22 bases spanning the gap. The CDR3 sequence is CASRRGDREWWYNEQFF. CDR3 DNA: TGTGCCAGCAGGCGGGGGGACAGGGAGTGGTGGTACAATGAGCAGTTCTTC. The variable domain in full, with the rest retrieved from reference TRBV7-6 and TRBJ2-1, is GAGVSQSPRYKVTKRGQDVALRCDPISGHVSLYWYRQALGQGPEFLTYFNYEAQQDKSGLPNDRFSAERPEGSISTLTIQRTEQRDSAMYRCASRRGDREWWYNEQFFGPGTRLTVL.

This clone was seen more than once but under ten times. CDR3 loop: CASSLRGSSYNEQFF. CDR3 sequence (DNA): TGTGCCAGCAGCTTGAGAGGGAGCTCCTACAATGAGCAGTTCTTC. The chain couples TRBV5-8 to TRBJ2-1; tentatively, D is TRBD2 (5 bases). V shed 1 base and J shed 0 bases, with 8 bases lying between them. There are 15 residues in the CDR3. In germline, CDR1 is SGHTS, CDR2 YDEGEE.

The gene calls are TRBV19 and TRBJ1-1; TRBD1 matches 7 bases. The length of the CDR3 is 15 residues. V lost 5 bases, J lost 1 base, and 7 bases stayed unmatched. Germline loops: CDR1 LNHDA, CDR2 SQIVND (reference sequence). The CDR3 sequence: CASSRQGGGNTEAFF. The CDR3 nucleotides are TGTGCCAGTAGTCGGCAGGGGGGAGGGAACACTGAAGCTTTCTTT. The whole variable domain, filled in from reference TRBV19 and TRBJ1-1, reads DGGITQSPKYLFRKEGQNVTLSCEQNLNHDAMYWYRQDPGQGLRLIYYSQIVNDFQKGDIAEGYSVSREKKESFPLTVTSAQKNPTAFYLCASSRQGGGNTEAFFGQGTRLTVV.

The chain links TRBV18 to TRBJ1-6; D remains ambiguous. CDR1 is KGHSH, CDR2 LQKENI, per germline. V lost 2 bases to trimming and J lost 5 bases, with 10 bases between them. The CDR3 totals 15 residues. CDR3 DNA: TGTGCCAGCTCACCATTTGCCGCTAATAATTCACCCCTCCACTTT. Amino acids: CASSPFAANNSPLHF. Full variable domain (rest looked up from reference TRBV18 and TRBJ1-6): NAGVMQNPRHLVRRRGQEARLRCSPMKGHSHVYWYRQLPEEGLKFMVYLQKENIIDESGMPKERFSAEFPKEGPSILRIQQVVRGDSAAYFCASSPFAANNSPLHFGNGTRLTVT.

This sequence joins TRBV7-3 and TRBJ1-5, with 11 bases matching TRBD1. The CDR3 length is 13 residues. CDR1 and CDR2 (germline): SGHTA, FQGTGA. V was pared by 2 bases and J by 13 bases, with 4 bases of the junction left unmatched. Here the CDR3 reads CASSLGQGAPQHF. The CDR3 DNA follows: TGTGCCAGCAGCTTAGGACAGGGGGCACCTCAGCATTTT. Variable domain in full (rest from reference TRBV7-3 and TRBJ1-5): GAGVSQTPSNKVTEKGKYVELRCDPISGHTALYWYRQSLGQGPEFLIYFQGTGAADDSGLPNDRFFAVRPEGSVSTLKIQRTERGDSAVYLCASSLGQGAPQHFGDGTRLSIL.

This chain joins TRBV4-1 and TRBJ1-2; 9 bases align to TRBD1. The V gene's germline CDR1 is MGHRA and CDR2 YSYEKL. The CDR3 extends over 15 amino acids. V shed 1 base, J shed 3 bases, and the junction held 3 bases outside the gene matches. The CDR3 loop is CASSQGQGVYYGYTF. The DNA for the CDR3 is TGCGCCAGCAGCCAAGGACAGGGGGTATACTATGGCTACACCTTC.

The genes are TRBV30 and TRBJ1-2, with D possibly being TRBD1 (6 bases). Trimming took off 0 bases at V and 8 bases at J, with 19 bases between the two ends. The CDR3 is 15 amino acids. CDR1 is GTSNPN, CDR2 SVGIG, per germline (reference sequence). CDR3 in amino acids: CAWSVLSSGAYGYTF. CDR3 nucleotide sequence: TGTGCCTGGAGTGTATTATCGTCAGGGGCTTACGGCTACACCTTC.

DNA for the CDR3: TGTGCCAGCAGCTTACTGATGAGGAGGACTGAAGCTTTCTTT. Translating gives CASSLLMRRTEAFF. The chain uses TRBV7-2 and TRBJ1-1; D is uncertain. Germline CDR1 and CDR2: SGHTA and FQGNSA. Trimming removed 2 bases from V and 5 bases from J, with 12 bases in between. This CDR3 spans 14 amino acids.

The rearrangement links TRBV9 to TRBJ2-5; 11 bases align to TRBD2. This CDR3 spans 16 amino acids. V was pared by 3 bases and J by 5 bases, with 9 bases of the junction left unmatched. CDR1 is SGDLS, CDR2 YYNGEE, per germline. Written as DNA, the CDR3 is TGTGCCAGCAGCGCTAGACTAGCGGGGAGTTCGGAGACCCAGTACTTC. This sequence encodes CASSARLAGSSETQYF.

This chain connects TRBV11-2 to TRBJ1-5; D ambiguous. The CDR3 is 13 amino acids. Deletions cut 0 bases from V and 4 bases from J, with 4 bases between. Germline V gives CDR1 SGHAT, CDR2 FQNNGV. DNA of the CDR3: TGTGCCAGCAGCTTAGAGGAGAATCAGCCCCAGCATTTT. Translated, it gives CASSLEENQPQHF.

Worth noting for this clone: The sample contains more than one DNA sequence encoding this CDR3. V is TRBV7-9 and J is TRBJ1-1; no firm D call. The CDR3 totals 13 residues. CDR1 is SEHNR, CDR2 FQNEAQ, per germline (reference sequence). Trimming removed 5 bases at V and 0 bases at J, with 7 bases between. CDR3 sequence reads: CASSPTLNTEAFF. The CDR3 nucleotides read TGTGCCAGCAGCCCGACATTGAACACTGAAGCTTTCTTT.

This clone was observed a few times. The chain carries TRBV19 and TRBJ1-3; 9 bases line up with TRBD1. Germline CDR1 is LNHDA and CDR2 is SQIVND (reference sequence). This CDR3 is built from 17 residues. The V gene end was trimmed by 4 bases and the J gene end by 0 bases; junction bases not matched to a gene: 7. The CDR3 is CASSRRTGANSGNTIYF. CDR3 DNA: TGTGCCAGTAGTAGACGGACAGGGGCGAACTCTGGAAACACCATATATTTT.

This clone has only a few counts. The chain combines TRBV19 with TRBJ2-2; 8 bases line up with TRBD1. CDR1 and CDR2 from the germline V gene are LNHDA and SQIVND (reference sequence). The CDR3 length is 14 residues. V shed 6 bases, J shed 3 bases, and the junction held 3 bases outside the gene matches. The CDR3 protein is CASSQTGDTGELFF. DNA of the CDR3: TGTGCCAGTAGCCAGACAGGGGACACCGGGGAGCTGTTTTTT.

DNA of the CDR3: TGTGCCAGCATCCAGGGGCAACAGCCCCAGCATTTT. This sequence encodes CASIQGQQPQHF. The chain couples TRBV28 to TRBJ1-5, with TRBD1 as a possible D gene (6 bases). Germline V gene lookup returns CDR1 MDHEN and CDR2 SYDVKM. This CDR3 comprises 12 residues. The germline V and J ends were trimmed by 7 bases and 7 bases, with 11 bases remaining between them.